A selection of T cell receptor beta chains follows, all from one sample in a study of T cells in localized non-small cell lung cancer. Profiled with immunoSEQ multiplex PCR; TCRdb holds only in-frame clones, not every one. The sample records 9,500 to 11,000 clones, approximately 90% being singletons. The starting material was peripheral blood, obtained before any cancer treatment. Source of these receptors: a male donor aged 60 or older with stage III lung adenocarcinoma. Both conserved end residues are part of each CDR3. The D gene is left open where the match is weak.

j_gene: TRBJ2-5; d_gene: TRBD2; v_gene: TRBV27; CDR3aa: CARSTAPGLAGPDSQETQYF; CDR3nt: TGTGCCAGGTCCACAGCCCCGGGACTAGCGGGACCTGACTCCCAAGAGACCCAGTACTTC
j_gene: TRBJ2-5; d_gene: .; v_gene: TRBV19; CDR3aa: CASSPRGGRQETQYF; CDR3nt: TGTGCCAGTAGTCCCCGGGGAGGCAGACAAGAGACCCAGTACTTC
j_gene: TRBJ1-3; d_gene: .; v_gene: TRBV5-4; CDR3aa: CASSLVGGNTIYF; CDR3nt: TGTGCCAGCAGCTTGGTAGGAGGAAACACCATATATTTT
j_gene: TRBJ2-2; d_gene: .; v_gene: TRBV9; CDR3aa: CASSAFGGGTGTGELFF; CDR3nt: TGTGCCAGCAGCGCTTTCGGGGGCGGAACGGGAACCGGGGAGCTGTTTTTT
j_gene: TRBJ1-1; d_gene: TRBD1; v_gene: TRBV5-1; CDR3aa: CASSRGQGVGTEAFF; CDR3nt: TGCGCCAGCAGCCGGGGACAGGGGGTAGGGACTGAAGCTTTCTTT
j_gene: TRBJ1-3; d_gene: .; v_gene: TRBV29-1; CDR3aa: CSVSGSGNTIYF; CDR3nt: TGCAGCGTTTCGGGATCTGGAAACACCATATATTTT
j_gene: TRBJ2-3; d_gene: TRBD2; v_gene: TRBV4-2; CDR3aa: CASSQLVAGGGDTQYF; CDR3nt: TGTGCCAGCAGCCAGCTTGTGGCGGGAGGGGGAGATACGCAGTATTTT
j_gene: TRBJ2-6; d_gene: .; v_gene: TRBV7-9; CDR3aa: CASSPGGPGARSGANVLTF; CDR3nt: TGTGCCAGCAGCCCCGGTGGCCCGGGGGCCCGCTCTGGGGCCAACGTCCTGACTTTC
j_gene: TRBJ1-2; d_gene: TRBD1; v_gene: TRBV25-1; CDR3aa: CASSAGTGGLLYYTF; CDR3nt: TGTGCCAGCAGTGCCGGTACAGGGGGCCTACTATACTACACCTTC
j_gene: TRBJ2-1; d_gene: .; v_gene: TRBV15; CDR3aa: CATLREGARGDEQFF; CDR3nt: TGTGCCACCCTACGGGAGGGGGCAAGGGGGGATGAGCAGTTCTTC
j_gene: TRBJ2-5; d_gene: .; v_gene: TRBV7-6; CDR3aa: CASSLSRQETQYF; CDR3nt: TGTGCCAGCAGCTTAAGCCGGCAAGAGACCCAGTACTTC
j_gene: TRBJ2-7; d_gene: .; v_gene: TRBV28; CDR3aa: CASSLSRDEQYF; CDR3nt: TGTGCCAGCAGTTTATCTAGGGACGAGCAGTACTTC
j_gene: TRBJ2-1; d_gene: .; v_gene: TRBV7-9; CDR3aa: CASRGKRGNEQFF; CDR3nt: TGTGCCAGCAGAGGTAAAAGGGGCAATGAGCAGTTCTTC
j_gene: TRBJ1-1; d_gene: .; v_gene: TRBV4-3; CDR3aa: CASSRTGLTMNTEAFF; CDR3nt: TGCGCCAGCAGCCGAACCGGGTTAACCATGAACACTGAAGCTTTCTTT
j_gene: TRBJ1-1; d_gene: TRBD1; v_gene: TRBV19; CDR3aa: CASSIGATGKAEAFF; CDR3nt: TGTGCCAGTAGTATAGGGGCGACAGGGAAAGCTGAAGCTTTCTTT
j_gene: TRBJ2-5; d_gene: .; v_gene: TRBV25-1; CDR3aa: CASSEWEGATPETQYF; CDR3nt: TGTGCCAGCAGTGAATGGGAGGGGGCCACGCCGGAGACCCAGTACTTC
j_gene: TRBJ2-3; d_gene: .; v_gene: TRBV9; CDR3aa: CASSVLGYTDTQYF; CDR3nt: TGTGCCAGCAGCGTTCTCGGATACACAGATACGCAGTATTTT
j_gene: TRBJ1-2; d_gene: .; v_gene: TRBV11-2; CDR3aa: CASSFRGNYGYTF; CDR3nt: TGTGCCAGCAGCTTTCGGGGAAACTATGGCTACACCTTC
j_gene: TRBJ2-1; d_gene: .; v_gene: TRBV10-3; CDR3aa: CAIRDSGLYNEQFF; CDR3nt: TGTGCCATCAGGGACAGTGGATTATACAATGAGCAGTTCTTC
j_gene: TRBJ1-5; d_gene: TRBD1; v_gene: TRBV5-6; CDR3aa: CASSPRQGRQPQHF; CDR3nt: TGTGCCAGCAGCCCTCGACAGGGGAGGCAGCCCCAGCATTTT
j_gene: TRBJ2-7; d_gene: TRBD1; v_gene: TRBV18; CDR3aa: CASSTKGQGPEQYF; CDR3nt: TGTGCCAGCTCCACCAAGGGACAGGGTCCCGAGCAGTACTTC
j_gene: TRBJ1-2; d_gene: .; v_gene: TRBV5-4; CDR3aa: CASRLAQEINYGYTF; CDR3nt: TGTGCCAGCAGACTTGCCCAGGAGATTAACTATGGCTACACCTTC
j_gene: TRBJ2-7; d_gene: TRBD2; v_gene: TRBV27; CDR3aa: CASRGLAGGLYEQYF; CDR3nt: TGTGCCAGCAGAGGACTAGCGGGAGGGTTGTACGAGCAGTACTTC
j_gene: TRBJ2-2; d_gene: .; v_gene: TRBV5-6; CDR3aa: CASSLRGSGRTGELFF; CDR3nt: TGTGCCAGCAGCTTAAGGGGTTCTGGCAGGACCGGGGAGCTGTTTTTT